The clone carrying this T cell receptor (beta chain) was seen repeatedly, ten times or more. Its specificity is unknown. The entry originates in a study of regulatory T cells in long-lasting Graves disease. V was clipped by 2 bases and J by 4 bases, with 6 bases between them. This CDR3 has 12 residues. Study-level points and caveats: A greater number of public clonotypes (around 3,000) was shared by persistent patients than by new patients (approximately 880). Less diverse TCR repertoires were seen in persistent Graves' patients than in newly diagnosed ones.

Time point here: persistent/refractory GD, antithyroid drugs over 5 years with positive TRAb. After RNA was extracted from PBMCs, the TCR library was made from it. Investigators report Graves' disease was diagnosed under American Thyroid Association guidelines. The authors drew patients from an endocrinology department in Xi'an, China. Both iRepertoire HTBI primers and Arm-PCR of CDR3 regions were used to build the TCR beta libraries. TCRdb reprocessed the multiplex PCR reads with MiXCR, giving one entry per CDR3 protein. The sample lists a few hundred thousand distinct CDR3 sequences, around 23% occurring once.

The chain combines TRBV12-3 or TRBV12-4 with TRBJ2-7; D might be TRBD2 (5 bases). The clonotype comes from a middle-aged woman with Graves disease. Sequencing used peripheral blood mononuclear cells (PBMCs), obtained when the disease was refractory, from a patient treated with antithyroid drugs. The DNA for the CDR3 is TGTGCCAGCAGTTTATGGAGGTACGAGCAGTACTTC. Protein sequence: CASSLWRYEQYF.